Listed here are 21 T cell receptor beta chains from one sample, sequenced in a study of cytomegalovirus exposure and HLA in healthy donors. The repertoire was sequenced with immunoSEQ multiplex PCR; TCRdb's copy has only in-frame clones and lacks some. Of 280,000 or so clones listed, roughly 90% were seen once; the top ten hold about 0.86%. Source material: PBMCs. The receptor set was obtained from a woman aged 18-29 years in good health and CMV-seronegative.

This chain joins TRBV28 and TRBJ2-2; D is unresolved. The germline CDR1 and CDR2 sequences are MDHEN and SYDVKM. The CDR3 has 13 residues. V was cut by 10 bases and J by 4 bases, with 13 bases left in between. For the CDR3, the DNA is TGTGCCACCCCAGGTCCCTTCACCGGGGAGCTGTTTTTT. Its translation is CATPGPFTGELFF.

The gene calls are TRBV6-1 and TRBJ1-5, with D unresolved. Looked up from germline, CDR1 is MNHNS and CDR2 is SASEGT. Trimming shortened V by 10 bases and J by 1 base, and 14 bases separated the two germline ends. This CDR3 comprises 14 residues. CDR3 sequence: CAISSVSSNQPQHF. The CDR3 coding sequence is TGTGCCATCAGCTCGGTGTCAAGCAATCAGCCCCAGCATTTT.

The chain links TRBV14 to TRBJ1-2; TRBD1 aligns across 7 bases. This CDR3 has 15 amino acids. Germline CDR1 and CDR2: SGHDN and FVKESK. With 1 base clipped from V and 4 bases from J, the junction kept 6 bases outside the gene matches. DNA for the CDR3: TGTGCCAGCAGCCAAGGAACAGGGGTCCTCTATGGCTACACCTTC. Amino acids: CASSQGTGVLYGYTF.

The V gene is TRBV28, the J gene TRBJ1-6; D unclear. V dropped 3 bases and J dropped 10 bases, with 10 bases sitting between them. In germline, CDR1 is MDHEN, CDR2 SYDVKM. The CDR3 length is 13 residues. As DNA, the CDR3 is TGTGCCAGCAGTTTGGGAGGGAAATCACCCCTCCACTTT. It encodes CASSLGGKSPLHF.

Note on this clone: An end of the junction does not agree with germline; a read error may underlie this. The CDR3 region has the DNA TGTGCCAGTAGAATAGGAGCCAGGGTTAGTTCACCCCTCCACTTT. It translates to CASRIGARVSSPLHF. The chain has TRBV19 and TRBJ1-6, with D perhaps matching TRBD1 (5 bases). CDR1 LNHDA and CDR2 SQIVND come from the germline V gene (reference sequence). CDR3 length equals 15 residues.

The CDR3 DNA follows: TGTGCCAGCAGCGAGGGACAGGGGGCTCTCAAAGCTTTCTTT. Translating gives CASSEGQGALKAFF. This chain links TRBV9 with TRBJ1-1; 12 positions match TRBD1. CDR1 and CDR2 from the germline V gene are SGDLS and YYNGEE. The V segment lost 3 bases and the J segment 9 bases; nucleotides outside the gene matches: 6. This CDR3 is built from 14 residues.

The count of this clone is one. The rearrangement uses TRBV5-1 and TRBJ1-2; D is possibly TRBD1 (5 bases). The CDR3 totals 15 residues. Germline values: CDR1 SGHRS, CDR2 YFSETQ. Trimming took off 0 bases at V and 8 bases at J, with 17 bases between the two ends. The CDR3 loop is CASSLGGTWYEGYTF. The CDR3 DNA reads as TGCGCCAGCAGCTTGGGCGGGACGTGGTATGAGGGCTACACCTTC.

CDR3 coding DNA: TGCGCCAGCAGCCCCCAAGCGGCGGGAGAATGGTTCAATGAGCAGTTCTTC. Its protein is CASSPQAAGEWFNEQFF. V usage is TRBV4-3 and J usage is TRBJ2-1; the match to TRBD2 covers 7 bases. The CDR3 is 17 amino acids. Germline-derived CDR1 and CDR2 are LGHNA and YSLEER. V lost 4 bases, J lost 6 bases, and 15 bases stayed unmatched.

This rearrangement joins TRBV9 to TRBJ1-1; D remains unclear. Germline CDR1 reads SGDLS; CDR2 reads YYNGEE. The CDR3 totals 15 residues. V was trimmed by 0 bases and J by 0 bases, leaving 9 bases between them. CDR3 sequence reads: CASSVAPVMNTEAFF. CDR3 in DNA: TGTGCCAGCAGCGTAGCGCCGGTCATGAACACTGAAGCTTTCTTT. The whole variable domain, remainder taken from reference TRBV9 and TRBJ1-1, is DSGVTQTPKHLITATGQRVTLRCSPRSGDLSVYWYQQSLDQGLQFLIQYYNGEERAKGNILERFSAQQFPDLHSELNLSSLELGDSALYFCASSVAPVMNTEAFFGQGTRLTVV.

The V gene is TRBV4-3, the J gene TRBJ2-5; no definite D call. V was pared by 0 bases and J by 7 bases, with 12 bases between. Germline CDR1 reads LGHNA; CDR2 reads YSLEER. The CDR3 loop spans 14 amino acids. The DNA for the CDR3 is TGCGCCAGCAGCCAAGATCGAGTAGGAGCGACCCAGTACTTC. Translated: CASSQDRVGATQYF.

V usage is TRBV9 and J usage is TRBJ2-7, with D hard to call. With 0 bases removed from V and 3 bases from J, the gap between germline ends came to 16 bases. CDR3 length: 16 residues. Germline V CDR1 and CDR2: SGDLS, YYNGEE. The CDR3 loop is CASSVGDSRMGYEQYF. Written as DNA, the CDR3 is TGTGCCAGCAGCGTAGGAGACTCGAGAATGGGCTACGAGCAGTACTTC.

V usage is TRBV10-3 and J usage is TRBJ2-7; 13 positions agree with TRBD2. The CDR3 extends over 17 amino acids. J gave up 7 bases and V 2 bases, and 11 bases lay outside the gene matches. Germline-derived CDR1 and CDR2 are ENHRY and SYGVKD. CDR3 sequence reads: CAISEGTSGTSYVEQYF. DNA of the CDR3: TGTGCCATCAGTGAGGGGACTAGCGGGACATCCTACGTGGAGCAGTACTTC.

The chain has TRBV6-5 and TRBJ2-7; D may be TRBD2 (7 bases). V shed 5 bases and J shed 3 bases, with 8 bases lying between them. This CDR3 has 12 amino acids. The germline gives CDR1 MNHEY, CDR2 SVGAGI. CDR3 loop: CASSRGGYEQYF. DNA of the CDR3: TGTGCCAGCAGTAGGGGGGGCTACGAGCAGTACTTC.

This clone has only a few counts. The chain joins TRBV6-6 to TRBJ2-1; 7 positions agree with TRBD2. Germline values: CDR1 MNHNY, CDR2 SVGAGI (reference sequence). V lost 0 bases, J lost 9 bases, and 5 bases stayed unmatched. The CDR3 covers 14 residues. This CDR3 is CASSYSLTSVEQFF. The CDR3 DNA reads TGTGCCAGCAGTTACTCTTTAACTAGCGTTGAGCAGTTCTTC.

This clone was found a few times. The V and J genes are TRBV28 and TRBJ2-7; TRBD1 might be the D (7 bases). The CDR3 covers 15 residues. Germline V gene lookup returns CDR1 MDHEN and CDR2 SYDVKM. Trimming left V 8 bases short and J 3 bases short, with 20 bases between. The CDR3 nucleotides read TGTGCCAGCTACGCAGGGGCAGGGGGGAACTACGAGCAGTACTTC. Translated, it gives CASYAGAGGNYEQYF.

This rearrangement joins TRBV7-6 to TRBJ1-5; 7 bases match TRBD1. After removal of 1 base from V and 4 bases from J, the junction contained 4 bases not matched to a gene. CDR1 and CDR2 (germline): SGHVS, FNYEAQ. The CDR3 runs to 15 residues. In DNA, the CDR3 is TGTGCCAGCAGCTTAGGGGGACAGAGAAATCAGCCCCAGCATTTT. This sequence encodes CASSLGGQRNQPQHF.

V is TRBV28 and J is TRBJ1-2; TRBD1 matches 9 bases. This CDR3 has 15 amino acids. CDR1 and CDR2 from the germline V gene are MDHEN and SYDVKM. Losses at the gene ends were 1 base for V and 4 bases for J; bases not matched to a gene: 4. CDR3 sequence reads: CASSLSGQGTYGYTF. DNA for the CDR3: TGTGCCAGCAGTTTATCGGGACAGGGAACCTATGGCTACACCTTC.

CDR3 DNA: TGTGCCATCGGAGAAGGTAGCGGCCTTGAGCAGTTCTTC. It yields the protein CAIGEGSGLEQFF. The V and J genes are TRBV10-3 and TRBJ2-1; perhaps TRBD2 as D (6 bases). V was cut by 8 bases and J by 9 bases, with 17 bases left in between. CDR1 ENHRY and CDR2 SYGVKD come from the germline V gene. This CDR3 has 13 residues.

This chain links TRBV25-1 with TRBJ2-1; tentative D call: TRBD1 (6 bases). CDR3 size: 15 residues. The germline V gene has CDR1 MGHDK and CDR2 SYGVNS. V was clipped by 6 bases and J by 9 bases, with 21 bases between them. The CDR3 sequence: CASSKTRGIVSEQFF. As DNA, the CDR3 is TGTGCCAGCAGCAAAACCAGGGGAATCGTGAGTGAGCAGTTCTTC.

The chain is built from TRBV4-3 and TRBJ2-6; possible D gene TRBD1, 6 bases. The V end was cut by 2 bases, the J end by 4 bases, with 12 bases between. Germline V gene data show CDR1 as LGHNA and CDR2 as YSLEER. CDR3 length: 16 residues. CDR3 residues: CASSQTQGWGANVLTF. CDR3 sequence (DNA): TGCGCCAGCAGCCAAACACAGGGTTGGGGGGCCAACGTCCTGACTTTC.

The chain recombines TRBV6-1 with TRBJ1-1, with D maybe TRBD1 (5 bases). The germline V gene encodes CDR1 MNHNS and CDR2 SASEGT. The CDR3 extends over 15 amino acids. V lost 5 bases and J 2 bases, leaving 15 bases between the germline ends. This CDR3 reads CASSPRQGINTEAFF. The CDR3 bases are TGTGCCAGCAGTCCGCGGCAGGGAATTAACACTGAAGCTTTCTTT.